This TCR beta chain was observed in a study of T cell responses to AZD1222 COVID-19 vaccine. Study observations and caveats: Spike was spanned by vaccine-associated CD4 TCRs, with dominance at 160-218 and 743-854. White British people made up most donors, females outnumbered males, and clonal diversity was possibly underestimated. Baseline seropositives among AZD1222 recipients totaled only five or six.

The protocol was immunoSEQ multiplex PCR, while the TCRdb copy is restricted to in-frame clones and leaves out a portion. The table records around 99,000 clones, approximately 90% of them present only once. The V and J ends lost 6 bases and 6 bases respectively, with 16 bases between them. The CDR3 is made up of 13 amino acids. CDR1 is SQVTM and CDR2 is ANQGSEA in the germline V gene. A remark on this clone: Its cognate antigen is unknown.

The gene calls are TRBV29-1 and TRBJ2-3; D possibly uses TRBD1 or TRBD2 (5 bases each). This clonotype was obtained from an adult who received the AZD1222 COVID-19 vaccine. This material consisted of peripheral blood, taken 28 days after the second AZD1222 dose. This CDR3 reads CSVVEGREDTQYF. In DNA form, the CDR3 reads TGCAGCGTGGTAGAGGGCAGGGAGGATACGCAGTATTTT.